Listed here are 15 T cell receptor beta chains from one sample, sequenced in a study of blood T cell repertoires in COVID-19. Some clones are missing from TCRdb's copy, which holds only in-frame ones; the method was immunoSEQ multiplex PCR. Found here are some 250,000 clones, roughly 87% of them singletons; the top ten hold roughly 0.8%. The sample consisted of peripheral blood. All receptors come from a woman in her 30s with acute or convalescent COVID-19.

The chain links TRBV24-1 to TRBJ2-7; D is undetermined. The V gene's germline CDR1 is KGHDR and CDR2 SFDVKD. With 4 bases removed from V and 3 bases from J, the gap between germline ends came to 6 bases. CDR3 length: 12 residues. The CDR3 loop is CATSDPNYEQYF. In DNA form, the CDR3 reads TGTGCCACCAGTGACCCTAACTACGAGCAGTACTTC.

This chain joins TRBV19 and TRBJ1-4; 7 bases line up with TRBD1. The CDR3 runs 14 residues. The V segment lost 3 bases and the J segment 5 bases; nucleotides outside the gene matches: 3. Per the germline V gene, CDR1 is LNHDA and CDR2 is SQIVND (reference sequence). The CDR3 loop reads CASSIARGNEKLFF. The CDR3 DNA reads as TGTGCCAGTAGTATTGCCAGGGGGAATGAAAAACTGTTTTTT.

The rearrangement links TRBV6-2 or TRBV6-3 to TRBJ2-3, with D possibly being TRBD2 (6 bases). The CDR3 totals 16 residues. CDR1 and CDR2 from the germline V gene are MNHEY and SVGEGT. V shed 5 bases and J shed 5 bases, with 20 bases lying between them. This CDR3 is CASSPEVARRVDTQYF. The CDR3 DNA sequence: TGTGCCAGCAGTCCAGAGGTAGCCAGGAGGGTAGATACGCAGTATTTT.

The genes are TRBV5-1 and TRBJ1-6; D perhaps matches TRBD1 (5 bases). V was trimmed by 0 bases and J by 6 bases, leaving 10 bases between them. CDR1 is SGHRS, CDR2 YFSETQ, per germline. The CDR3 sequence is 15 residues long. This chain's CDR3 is CASSLAIGVNSPLHF. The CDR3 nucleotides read TGCGCCAGCAGCTTGGCTATAGGGGTTAATTCACCCCTCCACTTT.

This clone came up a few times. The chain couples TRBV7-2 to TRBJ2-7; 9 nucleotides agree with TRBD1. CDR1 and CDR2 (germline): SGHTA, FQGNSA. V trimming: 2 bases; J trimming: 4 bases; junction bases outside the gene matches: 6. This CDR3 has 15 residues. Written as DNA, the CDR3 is TGTGCCAGCAGCTTAACCAGGACAGGGGTTTACGAGCAGTACTTC. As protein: CASSLTRTGVYEQYF.

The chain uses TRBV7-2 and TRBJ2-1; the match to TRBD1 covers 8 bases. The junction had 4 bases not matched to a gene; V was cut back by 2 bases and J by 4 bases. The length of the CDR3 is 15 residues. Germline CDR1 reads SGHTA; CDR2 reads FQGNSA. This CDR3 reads CASSLSQGAYNEQFF. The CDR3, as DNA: TGTGCCAGCAGCTTATCCCAGGGGGCTTACAATGAGCAGTTCTTC.

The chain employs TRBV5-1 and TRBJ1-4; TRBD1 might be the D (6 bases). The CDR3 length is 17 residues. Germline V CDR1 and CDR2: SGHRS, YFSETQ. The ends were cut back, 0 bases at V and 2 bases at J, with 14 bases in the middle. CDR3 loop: CASSLVGGRTTNEKLFF. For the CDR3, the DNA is TGCGCCAGCAGCTTGGTGGGGGGGCGAACCACTAATGAAAAACTGTTTTTT.

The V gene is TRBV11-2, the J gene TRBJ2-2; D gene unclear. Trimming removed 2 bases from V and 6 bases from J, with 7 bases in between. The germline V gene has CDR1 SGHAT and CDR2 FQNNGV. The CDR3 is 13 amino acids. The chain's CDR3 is CASSLSLSGELFF. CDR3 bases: TGTGCCAGCAGCTTATCCCTGTCCGGGGAGCTGTTTTTT.

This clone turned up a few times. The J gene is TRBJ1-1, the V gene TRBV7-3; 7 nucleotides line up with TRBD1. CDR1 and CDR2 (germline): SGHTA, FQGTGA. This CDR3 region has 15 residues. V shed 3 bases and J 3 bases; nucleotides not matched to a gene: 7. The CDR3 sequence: CASSLTTGAHTEAFF. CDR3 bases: TGTGCCAGCAGCTTGACCACAGGGGCCCACACTGAAGCTTTCTTT.

For the CDR3, the DNA is TGTGCCAGCAGATTGTGGCTACAGGCAGCCTACGAGCAGTACTTC. It encodes CASRLWLQAAYEQYF. The chain uses TRBV6-5 and TRBJ2-7, with D tentatively TRBD1 (5 bases). Germline CDR1 and CDR2: MNHEY and SVGAGI. The germline V and J ends were trimmed by 6 bases and 2 bases, with 17 bases remaining between them. The CDR3 loop spans 15 amino acids.

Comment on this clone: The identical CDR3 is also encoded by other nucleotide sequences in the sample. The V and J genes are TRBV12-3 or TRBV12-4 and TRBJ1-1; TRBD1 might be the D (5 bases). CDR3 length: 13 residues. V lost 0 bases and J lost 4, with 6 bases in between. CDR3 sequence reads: CASSLAGGTEAFF. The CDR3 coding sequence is TGTGCCAGCAGTTTAGCCGGGGGCACTGAAGCTTTCTTT.

CDR3 DNA sequence: TGTGCCAGTAGCTGGGGGGGTCGGGAAAAACTGTTTTTT. Translation gives CASSWGGREKLFF. The genes are TRBV19 and TRBJ1-4, with D possibly matching TRBD1 (5 bases). The germline gives CDR1 LNHDA, CDR2 SQIVND (reference sequence). The CDR3 runs to 13 residues. The V gene lost 6 bases and the J gene lost 8 bases, with 13 bases spanning the gap.

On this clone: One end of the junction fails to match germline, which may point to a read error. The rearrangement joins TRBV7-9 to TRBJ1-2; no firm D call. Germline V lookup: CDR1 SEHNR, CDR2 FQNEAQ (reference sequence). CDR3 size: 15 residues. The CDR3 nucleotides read TGTGCCAGCAGCGTAGCAGCAGGAACTAACTATGGCTACACCTTC. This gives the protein CASSVAAGTNYGYTF.

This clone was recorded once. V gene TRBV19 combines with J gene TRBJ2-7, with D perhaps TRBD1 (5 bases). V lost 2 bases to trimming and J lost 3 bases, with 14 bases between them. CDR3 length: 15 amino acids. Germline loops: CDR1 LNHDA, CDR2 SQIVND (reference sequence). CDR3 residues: CASSIQDTADYEQYF. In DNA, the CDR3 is TGTGCCAGTAGTATACAGGACACGGCTGACTACGAGCAGTACTTC.

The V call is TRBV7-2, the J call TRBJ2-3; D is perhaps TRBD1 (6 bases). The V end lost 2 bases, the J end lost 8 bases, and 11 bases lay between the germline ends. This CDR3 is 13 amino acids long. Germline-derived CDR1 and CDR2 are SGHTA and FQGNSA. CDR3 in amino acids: CASSLNLGGTQYF. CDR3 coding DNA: TGTGCCAGCAGCTTAAATTTAGGGGGTACGCAGTATTTT.